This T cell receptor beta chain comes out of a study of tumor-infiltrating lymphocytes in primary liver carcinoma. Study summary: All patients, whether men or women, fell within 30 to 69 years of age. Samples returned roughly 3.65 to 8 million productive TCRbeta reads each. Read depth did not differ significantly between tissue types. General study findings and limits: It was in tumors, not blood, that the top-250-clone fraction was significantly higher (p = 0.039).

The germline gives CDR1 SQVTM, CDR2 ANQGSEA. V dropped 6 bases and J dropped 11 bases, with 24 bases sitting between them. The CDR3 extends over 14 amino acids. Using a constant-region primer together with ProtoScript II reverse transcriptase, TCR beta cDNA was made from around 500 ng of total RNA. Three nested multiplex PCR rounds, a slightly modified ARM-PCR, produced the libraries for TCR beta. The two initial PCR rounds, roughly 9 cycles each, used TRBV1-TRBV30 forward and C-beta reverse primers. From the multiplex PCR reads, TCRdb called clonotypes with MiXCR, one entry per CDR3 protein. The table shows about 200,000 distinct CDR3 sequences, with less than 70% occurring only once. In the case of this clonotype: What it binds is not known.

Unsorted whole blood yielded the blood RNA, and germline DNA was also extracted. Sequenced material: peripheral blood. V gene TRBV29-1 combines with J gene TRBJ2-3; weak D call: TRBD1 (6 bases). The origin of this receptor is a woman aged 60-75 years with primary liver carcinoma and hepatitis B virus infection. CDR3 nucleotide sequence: TGCAGCGTCAGGACCTCGCAATTATCAGGGGAGCAGTATTTT. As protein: CSVRTSQLSGEQYF.